This record covers a single T cell receptor (beta chain). Its cognate antigen is unknown. At the deep level, the assay was run. The protocol was immunoSEQ multiplex PCR, while the TCRdb copy is restricted to in-frame clones and leaves out a portion. The sample has over 950,000 clones; about 72% are singletons. This specimen comes from a study of shared clonotypes between healthy human individuals. Notes on the study in general: The naive CD4 repertoires of a handful of donors were compared, and approximately 5% of clonotypes were shared. Donors were few, which limited the genetic and exposure-history diversity represented. Investigators collected only blood, and repertoires in tissues likely differ.

Germline CDR1 GTSNPN, CDR2 SVGIG (reference sequence). V lost 5 bases, J lost 3 bases, and 5 bases stayed unmatched. The CDR3 covers 13 residues. Sequenced sample: memory CD4+ T cells from PBMCs. The subset: CD45RA-negative fraction. This chain connects TRBV30 to TRBJ1-1, with 8 bases that match TRBD1. The source of this sequence is a man aged 18 to 30 in good health. Some clones in this sample may be carry-over from other donors' samples. Here the CDR3 DNA reads TGTGCCTGGGGACAGGGTTCGGACACTGAAGCTTTCTTT. Its protein is CAWGQGSDTEAFF.